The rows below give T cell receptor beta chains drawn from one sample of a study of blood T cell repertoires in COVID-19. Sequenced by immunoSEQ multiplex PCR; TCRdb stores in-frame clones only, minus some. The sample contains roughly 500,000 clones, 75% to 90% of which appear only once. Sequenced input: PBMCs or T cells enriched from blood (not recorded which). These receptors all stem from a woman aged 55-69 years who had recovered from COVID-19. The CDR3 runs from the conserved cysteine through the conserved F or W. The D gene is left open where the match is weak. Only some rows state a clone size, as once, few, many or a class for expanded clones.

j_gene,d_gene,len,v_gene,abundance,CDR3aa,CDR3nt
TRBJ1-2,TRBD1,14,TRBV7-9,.,CASSLQGGHYGYTF,TGTGCCAGCAGCTTACAAGGGGGCCACTATGGCTACACCTTC
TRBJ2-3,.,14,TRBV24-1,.,CATSAAAGTDTQYF,TGTGCCACCAGTGCAGCGGCGGGCACAGATACGCAGTATTTT
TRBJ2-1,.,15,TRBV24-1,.,CATSDSPRGYNEQFF,TGTGCCACCAGTGATTCCCCCAGGGGCTACAATGAGCAGTTCTTC
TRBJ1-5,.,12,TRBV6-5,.,CASRTDRAQGHF,TGTGCCAGCAGGACCGACCGTGCGCAGGGGCATTTT
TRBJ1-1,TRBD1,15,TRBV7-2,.,CASSFLTGEVTEAFF,TGTGCCAGCAGCTTCCTGACAGGGGAGGTCACTGAAGCTTTCTTT
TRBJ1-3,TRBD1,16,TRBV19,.,CASTLGQGNSGNTIYF,TGTGCCAGTACTCTCGGACAGGGAAACTCTGGAAACACCATATATTTT
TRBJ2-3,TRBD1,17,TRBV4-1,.,CASSHQEGAGLWDTQYF,TGCGCCAGCAGCCACCAAGAGGGGGCCGGTCTTTGGGATACGCAGTATTTT
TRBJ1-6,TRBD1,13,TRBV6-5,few,CASGTVNNSPLHF,TGTGCCAGTGGGACAGTCAATAATTCACCCCTCCACTTT
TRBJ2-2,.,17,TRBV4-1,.,CASSQVGFRANTGELFF,TGCGCCAGCAGCCAAGTGGGTTTCAGGGCGAACACCGGGGAGCTGTTTTTT
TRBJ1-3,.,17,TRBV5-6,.,CASSLEATGRSGNTIYF,TGTGCCAGCAGCTTGGAAGCTACAGGCCGCTCTGGAAACACCATATATTTT
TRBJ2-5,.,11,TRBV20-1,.,CSARLQETQYF,TGCAGTGCTAGACTACAAGAGACCCAGTACTTC
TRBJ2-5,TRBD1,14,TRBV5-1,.,CASSLGTGKETQYF,TGCGCCAGCAGCTTGGGGACAGGGAAAGAGACCCAGTACTTC
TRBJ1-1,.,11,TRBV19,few,CASSMVGQAFF,TGTGCCAGTAGTATGGTGGGGCAAGCTTTCTTT